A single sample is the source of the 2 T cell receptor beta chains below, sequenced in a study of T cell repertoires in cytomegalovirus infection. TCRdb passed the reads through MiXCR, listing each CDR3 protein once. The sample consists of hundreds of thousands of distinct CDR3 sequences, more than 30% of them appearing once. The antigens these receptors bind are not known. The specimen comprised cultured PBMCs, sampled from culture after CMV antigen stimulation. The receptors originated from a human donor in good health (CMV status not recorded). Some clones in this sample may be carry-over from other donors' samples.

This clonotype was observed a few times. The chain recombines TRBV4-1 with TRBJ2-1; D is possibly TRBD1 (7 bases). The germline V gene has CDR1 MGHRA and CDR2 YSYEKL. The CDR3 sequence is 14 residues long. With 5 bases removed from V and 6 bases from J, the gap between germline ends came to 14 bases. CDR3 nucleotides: TGCGCCAGCAGCACGGCGGGACAGTCCAATGAGCAGTTCTTC. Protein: CASSTAGQSNEQFF.

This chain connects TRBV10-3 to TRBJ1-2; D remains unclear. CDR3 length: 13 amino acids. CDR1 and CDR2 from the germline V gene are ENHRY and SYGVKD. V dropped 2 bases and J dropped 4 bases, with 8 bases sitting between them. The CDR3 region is CAISEVPAYGYTF. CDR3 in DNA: TGTGCCATCAGTGAGGTGCCAGCCTATGGCTACACCTTC.